What follows is one TCR beta chain and its context. Its antigen is undetermined. The record originates from a study of cytomegalovirus exposure and HLA in healthy donors. Study-level findings and limits: A later analysis found common viral pathogens apparently linked to several of the most significant clusters. Previous analysis showed most TCR beta V segments were productive about 90% or about 30% of the time.

V shed 1 base, J shed 1 base, and the junction held 10 bases outside the gene matches. Germline V lookup: CDR1 SQVTM, CDR2 ANQGSEA. The CDR3 is made up of 17 amino acids. The PCR made use of 60 Vbeta and 13 Jbeta primers. The data were produced by immunoSEQ multiplex PCR, yet TCRdb's version contains in-frame clones alone and is incomplete. Here the sample spans roughly 88,000 clones, approximately 70% being singletons. The clonotype was recovered from a man between 50 and 59 years old in good health and CMV-seronegative. The rearrangement uses TRBV29-1 and TRBJ2-1; TRBD1 matches 7 bases. Sequencing was done on a sample of PBMCs. CDR3 bases: TGCAGCGTTGAAGGATGGACAGGCACAGTTTCCTACAATGAGCAGTTCTTC. Residues: CSVEGWTGTVSYNEQFF.